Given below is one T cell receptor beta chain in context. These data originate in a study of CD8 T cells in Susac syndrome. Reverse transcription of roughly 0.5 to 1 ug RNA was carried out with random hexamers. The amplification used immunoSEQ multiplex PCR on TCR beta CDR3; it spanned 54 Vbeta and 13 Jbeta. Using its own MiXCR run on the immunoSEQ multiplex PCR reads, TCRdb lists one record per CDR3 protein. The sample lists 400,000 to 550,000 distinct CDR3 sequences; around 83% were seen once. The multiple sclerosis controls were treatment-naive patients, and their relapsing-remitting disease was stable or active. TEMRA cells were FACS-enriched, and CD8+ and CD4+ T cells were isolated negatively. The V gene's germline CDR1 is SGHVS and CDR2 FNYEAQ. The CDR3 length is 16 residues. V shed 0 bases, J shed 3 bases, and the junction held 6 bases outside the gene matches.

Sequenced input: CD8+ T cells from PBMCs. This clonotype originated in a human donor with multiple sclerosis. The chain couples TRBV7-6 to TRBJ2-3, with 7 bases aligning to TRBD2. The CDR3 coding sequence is TGTGCCAGCAGCTTAGCGGGGGGGATCGGTACAGATACGCAGTATTTT. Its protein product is CASSLAGGIGTDTQYF.